Listed below are T cell receptor beta chains from one sample, sequenced in a study of blood T cell repertoires in COVID-19. Assay: immunoSEQ multiplex PCR; the TCRdb copy retains only in-frame clones and omits some. The sample records tens of thousands of clones, 90% being singletons. The sequenced material came from peripheral blood. Source of these receptors: a man aged 70-80 years with acute or convalescent COVID-19. CDR3s include the opening cysteine and the closing phenylalanine or tryptophan. The D gene is left open where the match is weak. A row's size may be missing; if present it is once, few, many or a size class.

TRBJ1-2 TRBV5-8 once 15 TRBD1 TGTGCCAGCAGCTCGGGACAGGGGGCGAGGTATGGCTACACCTTC CASSSGQGARYGYTF
TRBJ2-1 TRBV24-1 NA 14 TRBD1 TGTGCCACCAGTGATGCGACAGGGGGCAATGAGCAGTTCTTC CATSDATGGNEQFF
TRBJ1-2 TRBV18 NA 16 TRBD1 TGTGCCAGCTCGCCTACCGCCGGACAGGGGTCGAGTGGCTACACCTTC CASSPTAGQGSSGYTF
TRBJ2-7 TRBV2 NA 14 NA TGTGCCAGCAGTGGAGGGTGGTTGTCGGACGAGCAGTACTTC CASSGGWLSDEQYF
TRBJ2-7 TRBV6-2/TRBV6-3 NA 15 NA TGTGCCAGCAGTTCCGGACAGAGGGGCTCCTACGAGCAGTACTTC CASSSGQRGSYEQYF
TRBJ2-3 TRBV24-1 NA 15 TRBD2 TGTGCCACCAGTGATGGGACTAGCGGGATGGATACGCAGTATTTT CATSDGTSGMDTQYF
TRBJ2-1 TRBV7-3 once 12 NA TGTGCCAGCAGCGACTCCAGAAATGAGCAGTTCTTC CASSDSRNEQFF
TRBJ2-4 TRBV5-4 NA 15 NA TGTGCCAGCAGCTTGGACAGGGTTGCCAAAAACATTCAGTACTTC CASSLDRVAKNIQYF
TRBJ1-5 TRBV21-1 once 14 NA TGTGCCAGCAGCAAAGAGGCTAGGAATCAGCCCCAGCATTTT CASSKEARNQPQHF
TRBJ1-2 TRBV19 NA 16 NA TGTGCCAGTAGTGATTCTCGGCGCAGGCCAAACTATGGCTACACCTTC CASSDSRRRPNYGYTF
TRBJ1-2 TRBV6-5 once 13 NA TGTGCCAGCTCCGGACGGGGGTCGGCTGGCTACACCTTC CASSGRGSAGYTF
TRBJ1-2 TRBV7-9 NA 13 TRBD1 TGTGCCAGCAGCTTCGCCGACAGGGGTGGCTACACCTTC CASSFADRGGYTF
TRBJ1-4 TRBV5-1 few 18 TRBD1 TGCGCCAGCAGCTTGGTGCCCGGGACAGGGGGCGCTCGTGAAAAACTGTTTTTT CASSLVPGTGGAREKLFF
TRBJ2-4 TRBV28 NA 15 TRBD2 TGTGCCAGCAGTTTCCCCGACTCGGGGGGAAACATTCAGTACTTC CASSFPDSGGNIQYF
TRBJ2-4 TRBV9 NA 15 NA TGTGCCAGCAGCCCTAACAGGGTGTCTGGAAACATTCAGTACTTC CASSPNRVSGNIQYF
TRBJ2-7 TRBV5-1 NA 11 NA TGCGCCAGCAGCGAGGGCTACGAGCAGTACTTC CASSEGYEQYF
TRBJ1-1 TRBV6-5 NA 16 NA TGTGCCAGCAGTTACGGGAGTTCGGGACTTAACACTGAAGCTTTCTTT CASSYGSSGLNTEAFF
TRBJ1-2 TRBV5-4 NA 14 TRBD1 TGTGCCAGCAGCATCGACAGGGTTTCTGGTGGCTACACCTTC CASSIDRVSGGYTF
TRBJ1-6 TRBV5-4 NA 14 NA TGTGCCAGCAGCTTGGAGGGGACTGGATCACCCCTCCACTTT CASSLEGTGSPLHF
TRBJ1-4 TRBV9 NA 16 TRBD1 TGTGCCAGCAGCGTTTCAACGACAGGGGCTAATGAAAAACTGTTTTTT CASSVSTTGANEKLFF
TRBJ1-1 TRBV4-1 NA 15 NA TGCGCCAGCAGCCAATTACAGGGCGCAGACACTGAAGCTTTCTTT CASSQLQGADTEAFF
TRBJ1-6 TRBV11-2 NA 14 TRBD1 TGTGCCAGCAGCTTGGACAGGGCGAATTCACCCCTCCACTTT CASSLDRANSPLHF
TRBJ1-2 TRBV6-6 once 15 TRBD1 TGTGCCAGCAGCCGAACCGGGACAGTAAAAGATGGCTACACCTTC CASSRTGTVKDGYTF
TRBJ1-2 TRBV12-3/TRBV12-4 NA 12 NA TGTGCCAGCAGTTTAAACAGCTATGGCTACACCTTC CASSLNSYGYTF
TRBJ2-3 TRBV13 NA 16 NA TGTGCCAGCAGATCGATAGCTAAGCCTAGCACAGATACGCAGTATTTT CASRSIAKPSTDTQYF
TRBJ1-2 TRBV20-1 NA 14 NA TGCAGTGCTAGTCGGAGGACAGCTAACTATGGCTACACCTTC CSASRRTANYGYTF
TRBJ1-5 TRBV6-2/TRBV6-3 once 16 TRBD1 TGTGCCAGCAGCCCACACGGACAGGGGAGTTGGCAGCCCCAGCATTTT CASSPHGQGSWQPQHF
TRBJ2-3 TRBV18 NA 16 TRBD1 TGTGCCAGCTCACCACCCTCGGACAGGGGGCGAGATACGCAGTATTTT CASSPPSDRGRDTQYF
TRBJ1-2 TRBV7-9 NA 16 NA TGTGCCAGCAGCGTAGCGCTTTCGACAGGCTCCCATGGCTACACCTTC CASSVALSTGSHGYTF
TRBJ1-4 TRBV3-1/TRBV3-2 once 14 TRBD1 TGTGCCAGCAGCCGAGGGACAGGGGGCGAAAAACTGTTTTTT CASSRGTGGEKLFF
TRBJ1-1 TRBV6-5 NA 15 NA TGTGCCAGCAGTTACTCTTTTAATTCGGACACTGAAGCTTTCTTT CASSYSFNSDTEAFF
TRBJ2-1 TRBV7-9 NA 14 TRBD1 TGTGCCAGCAGCTTAGGACAGGGGGGCAATGAGCAGTTCTTC CASSLGQGGNEQFF
TRBJ2-3 TRBV7-2 NA 17 TRBD2 TGTGCCAGCAGCCCCCGGCAGAGGCGGGGGTACACAGATACGCAGTATTTT CASSPRQRRGYTDTQYF
TRBJ2-5 TRBV7-2 once 14 NA TGTGCCAGCAGCTACCGAGGGGGCCAAGAGACCCAGTACTTC CASSYRGGQETQYF
TRBJ1-4 TRBV19 NA 16 TRBD1 TGTGCCAGTACGGGACGACAGGGGACAGGATATGAAAAACTGTTTTTT CASTGRQGTGYEKLFF
TRBJ1-5 TRBV10-3 once 15 NA TGTGCCATCAGAGACGACAGCCATTCTAATCAGCCCCAGCATTTT CAIRDDSHSNQPQHF
TRBJ2-7 TRBV12-5 NA 14 NA TGTGCTAGTGGTCGGACCGACAGCTCCTACGAGCAGTACTTC CASGRTDSSYEQYF
TRBJ1-6 TRBV4-3 NA 17 TRBD1 TGCGCCAGCAGCCAAGCGGTCGAGACAGGGGGGAATTCACCCCTCCACTTT CASSQAVETGGNSPLHF
TRBJ2-1 TRBV5-1 NA 17 TRBD2 TGCGCCAGCAGCTTAGAACTAGCGGGGGGGTCGTACAATGAGCAGTTCTTC CASSLELAGGSYNEQFF
TRBJ1-2 TRBV9 few 15 TRBD1 TGTGCCAGCAGCGTAGAGGGACAGGGGAACTATGGCTACACCTTC CASSVEGQGNYGYTF
TRBJ1-6 TRBV28 NA 15 TRBD1 TGTGCCAGCAGTTTCCCAGGACAGGGGCATTCACCCCTCCACTTT CASSFPGQGHSPLHF
TRBJ1-2 TRBV5-1 NA 14 NA TGCGCCAGCAGCTTGGCCGGGGCTAACTATGGCTACACCTTC CASSLAGANYGYTF
TRBJ2-5 TRBV7-6 NA 16 TRBD2 TGTGCCAGCAGCCCGGGACTAGCGGGGTCCCAAGAGACCCAGTACTTC CASSPGLAGSQETQYF
TRBJ1-6 TRBV4-1 once 12 NA TGCGCCAGCAGCCGCGGTAATTCACCCCTCCACTTT CASSRGNSPLHF
TRBJ2-5 TRBV7-9 NA 17 NA TGTGCCAGCAGCTTAGCCCCCGGGTCGACCCCGAGGGAGACCCAGTACTTC CASSLAPGSTPRETQYF